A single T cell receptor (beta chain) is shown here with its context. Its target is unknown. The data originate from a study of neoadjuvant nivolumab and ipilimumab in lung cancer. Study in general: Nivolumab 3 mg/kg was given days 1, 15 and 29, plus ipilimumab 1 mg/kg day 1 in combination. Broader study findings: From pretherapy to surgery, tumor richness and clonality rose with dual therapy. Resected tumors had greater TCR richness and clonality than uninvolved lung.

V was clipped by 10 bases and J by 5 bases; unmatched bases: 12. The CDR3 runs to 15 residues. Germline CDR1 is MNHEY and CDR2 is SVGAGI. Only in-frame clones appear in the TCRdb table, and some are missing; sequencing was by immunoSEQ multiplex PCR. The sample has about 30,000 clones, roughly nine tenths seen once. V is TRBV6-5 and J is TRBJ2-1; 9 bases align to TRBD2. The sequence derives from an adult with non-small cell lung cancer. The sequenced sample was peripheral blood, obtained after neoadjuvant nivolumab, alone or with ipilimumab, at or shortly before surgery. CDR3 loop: CATSPGAGGHNEQFF. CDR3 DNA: TGTGCCACCTCGCCCGGGGCGGGAGGGCACAATGAGCAGTTCTTC.